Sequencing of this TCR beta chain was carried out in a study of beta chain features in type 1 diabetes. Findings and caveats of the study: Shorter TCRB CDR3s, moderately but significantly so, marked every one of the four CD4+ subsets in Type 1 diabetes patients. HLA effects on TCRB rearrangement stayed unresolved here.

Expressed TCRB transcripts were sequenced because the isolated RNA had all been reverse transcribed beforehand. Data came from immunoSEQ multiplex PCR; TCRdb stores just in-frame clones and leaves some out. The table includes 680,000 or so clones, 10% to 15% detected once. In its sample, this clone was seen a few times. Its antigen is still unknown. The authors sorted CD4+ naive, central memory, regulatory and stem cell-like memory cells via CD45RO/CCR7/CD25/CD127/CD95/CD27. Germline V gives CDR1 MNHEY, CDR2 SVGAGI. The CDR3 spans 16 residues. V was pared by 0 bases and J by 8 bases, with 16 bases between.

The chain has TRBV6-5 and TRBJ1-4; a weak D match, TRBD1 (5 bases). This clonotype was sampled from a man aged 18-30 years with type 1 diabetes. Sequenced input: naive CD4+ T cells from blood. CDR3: CASSYSMVQGGEKLFF. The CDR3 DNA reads TGTGCCAGCAGTTACTCGATGGTCCAGGGAGGGGAAAAACTGTTTTTT.